One and the same sample provided the 22 T cell receptor beta chains below, sequenced in a study of T cell responses to AZD1222 COVID-19 vaccine. Libraries were prepared by immunoSEQ multiplex PCR; TCRdb keeps only in-frame clonotypes and omits some of them. The sample contains some 130,000 clones, under 90% of which appear only once. The sample consisted of peripheral blood, taken on day 0 of AZD1222 vaccination. The receptors come from an adult in good health.

A note on this clone: Possible read error: a much larger clone is one base away. The CDR3 DNA reads TGTGCCAGCAGTTTTTACAATGAGCAGTTCTTC. Its translation: CASSFYNEQFF. The gene calls are TRBV27 and TRBJ2-1, with no clear D. This CDR3 has 11 amino acids. V lost 3 bases and J 4 bases, leaving 1 base between the germline ends. Germline V gives CDR1 MNHEY, CDR2 SMNVEV (reference sequence).

The rearrangement joins TRBV5-4 to TRBJ2-5; D may match TRBD1 or TRBD2 (5 bases each). Per germline, CDR1 SGHNT and CDR2 YYREEE (reference sequence). With 0 bases removed from V and 7 bases from J, the gap between germline ends came to 16 bases. This CDR3 region has 15 residues. CDR3 nucleotide sequence: TGTGCCAGCAGCTTGGACGGGACGAAGGGTAGGACCCAGTACTTC. Its translation: CASSLDGTKGRTQYF.

This rearrangement joins TRBV5-1 to TRBJ1-1; D uncertain. With 3 bases removed from V and 0 bases from J, the gap between germline ends came to 12 bases. CDR1 is SGHRS, CDR2 YFSETQ, per germline. This CDR3 region has 15 residues. CDR3 in amino acids: CASSSPDGVNTEAFF. CDR3 DNA: TGCGCCAGCAGCTCACCGGACGGAGTGAACACTGAAGCTTTCTTT.

This clone was recorded once. This chain joins TRBV28 and TRBJ1-1, with TRBD1 as a possible D gene (6 bases). The CDR3 runs to 15 residues. The ends were cut back, 5 bases at V and 4 bases at J, with 17 bases in the middle. Per germline, CDR1 MDHEN and CDR2 SYDVKM. The CDR3 DNA reads TGTGCCAGCAGTCGAGGGGGGCGCGTTGCCACTGAAGCTTTCTTT. Translating it yields CASSRGGRVATEAFF.

J is TRBJ1-4 and V is TRBV6-5, with TRBD1 identical over 8 bases. The junction had 7 bases not matched to a gene; V was cut back by 5 bases and J by 5 bases. Germline lookup yields CDR1 MNHEY and CDR2 SVGAGI. The CDR3 spans 15 residues. CDR3 coding DNA: TGTGCCAGCAGTCCACGGACAGGGAGGAATGAAAAACTGTTTTTT. Translation gives CASSPRTGRNEKLFF.

The gene calls are TRBV5-5 and TRBJ1-2; no definite D call. V dropped 0 bases and J dropped 8 bases, with 8 bases sitting between them. Germline assignment: CDR1 SGHKS and CDR2 YYEKEE (reference sequence). There are 12 residues in the CDR3. The CDR3 sequence: CASSLAGEGYTF. The DNA for the CDR3 is TGTGCCAGCAGCTTGGCCGGGGAGGGCTACACCTTC.

This chain connects TRBV6-6 to TRBJ2-7; the match to TRBD1 covers 7 bases. The CDR3 extends over 12 amino acids. Germline V gives CDR1 MNHNY, CDR2 SVGAGI (reference sequence). Trimming at V came to 4 bases and at J to 6 bases, leaving 3 bases not matched to a gene. This chain's CDR3 is CASSWGQTEQYF. The CDR3 DNA is TGTGCCAGCAGTTGGGGACAGACCGAGCAGTACTTC.

J is TRBJ1-6 and V is TRBV2; the match to TRBD1 covers 10 bases. The germline V gene has CDR1 SNHLY and CDR2 FYNNEI. V gave up 6 bases and J gave up 10 bases; unmatched junction bases: 9. This CDR3 comprises 15 residues. The CDR3 DNA sequence: TGTGCCAGCAGGGGTGGACAGGGGGATTCCTCACCCCTCCACTTT. As protein: CASRGGQGDSSPLHF. The full variable domain, its missing parts supplied by reference TRBV2 and TRBJ1-6, is EPEVTQTPSHQVTQMGQEVILRCVPISNHLYFYWYRQILGQKVEFLVSFYNNEISEKSEIFDDQFSVERPDGSNFTLKIRSTKLEDSAMYFCASRGGQGDSSPLHFGNGTRLTVT.

V gene TRBV6-5 combines with J gene TRBJ1-1, with D perhaps TRBD1 (5 bases). This CDR3 comprises 15 residues. Germline V gene data show CDR1 as MNHEY and CDR2 as SVGAGI. The V gene lost 2 bases and the J gene lost 7 bases, with 17 bases spanning the gap. CDR3 in DNA: TGTGCCAGCAGTTACGGAAACCGGGACCGGGATGAAGCTTTCTTT. It codes for CASSYGNRDRDEAFF.

The genes are TRBV5-4 and TRBJ2-1; D gene ambiguous. V shed 3 bases and J shed 5 bases, with 12 bases lying between them. The CDR3 runs 14 residues. Germline loops: CDR1 SGHNT, CDR2 YYREEE (reference sequence). CDR3 amino acids: CASSSVGRNNEQFF. The CDR3 DNA follows: TGTGCCAGCAGCTCTGTCGGACGAAACAATGAGCAGTTCTTC.

J is TRBJ1-1 and V is TRBV2, with D possibly being TRBD1 (6 bases). Trimming took 6 bases from V and 4 from J, leaving 15 bases between them. There are 14 residues in the CDR3. Germline V CDR1 and CDR2: SNHLY, FYNNEI. CDR3 region: CASREQGSITEAFF. DNA of the CDR3: TGTGCCAGCAGGGAACAGGGAAGTATCACTGAAGCTTTCTTT.

The chain joins TRBV5-1 to TRBJ1-3; TRBD1 is a possible D gene (5 bases). The CDR3 is 15 amino acids. Per the germline V gene, CDR1 is SGHRS and CDR2 is YFSETQ. The V end was cut by 2 bases, the J end by 0 bases, with 9 bases between. CDR3: CASSFDSSSGNTIYF. DNA for the CDR3: TGCGCCAGCAGCTTCGACAGCAGCTCTGGAAACACCATATATTTT.

This chain links TRBV11-2 with TRBJ2-3; weak D call: TRBD2 (5 bases). Trimming removed 6 bases at V and 8 bases at J, with 15 bases between. This CDR3 is built from 13 residues. Looked up from germline, CDR1 is SGHAT and CDR2 is FQNNGV. CDR3 sequence: CASRYEGPGTQYF. The CDR3 nucleotides are TGTGCCAGCAGATATGAGGGCCCCGGTACGCAGTATTTT.

The chain uses TRBV12-3 or TRBV12-4 and TRBJ1-3, with D tentatively TRBD1 (5 bases). The CDR3 has 13 residues. V gave up 7 bases and J gave up 7 bases, with 14 bases separating them. CDR3 sequence: CASTYQGTNTIYF. In DNA form, the CDR3 reads TGTGCCAGCACCTACCAGGGTACGAACACCATATATTTT.

This chain joins TRBV27 and TRBJ1-5; D may be TRBD1 (5 bases). With 6 bases removed from V and 5 bases from J, the gap between germline ends came to 14 bases. The CDR3 extends over 14 amino acids. Germline lookup yields CDR1 MNHEY and CDR2 SMNVEV (reference sequence). DNA for the CDR3: TGTGCCAGCAGGGAAGGGGATTTGGATCAGCCCCAGCATTTT. It is translated as CASREGDLDQPQHF.

The rearrangement uses TRBV5-4 and TRBJ1-2; 8 nucleotides match TRBD1. This CDR3 is 15 amino acids long. CDR1 is SGHNT, CDR2 YYREEE, per germline (reference sequence). V gave up 3 bases and J gave up 2 bases; unmatched junction bases: 6. CDR3 loop: CASSSEAGGNYGYTF. Here the CDR3 DNA reads TGTGCCAGCAGCTCCGAGGCAGGGGGCAACTATGGCTACACCTTC.

This chain joins TRBV27 and TRBJ2-1; 15 nucleotides match TRBD2. After removal of 7 bases from V and 15 bases from J, the junction contained 13 bases not matched to a gene. The CDR3 has 15 amino acids. Germline CDR1 and CDR2: MNHEY and SMNVEV (reference sequence). The DNA for the CDR3 is TGTGCCAGCACCCCGTACGGGACTAGCGGGGGGTGGTGGTTCTTC. It specifies CASTPYGTSGGWWFF.

This chain joins TRBV21-1 and TRBJ1-2. TRBV21-1 is termed a pseudogene. This CDR3 comprises 13 residues. Here the CDR3 reads CASSKAAHHGYTF. In nucleotides, the CDR3 is TGTGCCAGCAGCAAAGCGGCGCACCATGGCTACACCTTC.

The chain employs TRBV6-5 and TRBJ2-3, with TRBD1 as a possible D gene (6 bases). Germline V gives CDR1 MNHEY, CDR2 SVGAGI. The CDR3 contains 13 residues. Trimming removed 6 bases from V and 3 bases from J, with 10 bases in between. This CDR3 is CASRPTGTDTQYF. CDR3 in DNA: TGTGCCAGCAGACCCACAGGGACAGATACGCAGTATTTT.

This clone has only a few counts. This chain joins TRBV20-1 and TRBJ1-2; unclear D gene. This CDR3 has 13 amino acids. V was clipped by 3 bases and J by 4 bases, with 12 bases between them. Per the germline V gene, CDR1 is DFQATT and CDR2 is SNEGSKA (reference sequence). The chain's CDR3 is CSASVQAGYGYTF. The CDR3 bases are TGCAGTGCTAGTGTTCAGGCGGGCTATGGCTACACCTTC.

The rearrangement links TRBV30 to TRBJ1-2; D is perhaps TRBD1 (5 bases). V lost 4 bases, J lost 3 bases, and 9 bases lay in between. Germline CDR1 GTSNPN, CDR2 SVGIG (reference sequence). This CDR3 has 12 residues. Here the CDR3 DNA reads TGTGCCTGGAAAGGGGCGGACTATGGCTACACCTTC. Translation gives CAWKGADYGYTF.

The chain links TRBV7-9 to TRBJ2-7; D not certain. Germline V gene lookup returns CDR1 SEHNR and CDR2 FQNEAQ (reference sequence). The CDR3 totals 15 residues. V lost 3 bases, J lost 3 bases, and 15 bases lay in between. For the CDR3, the DNA is TGTGCCAGCAGCTTGGAAGGGCGGCCGATCTACGAGCAGTACTTC. Residues: CASSLEGRPIYEQYF.